Presented here are 21 T cell receptor beta chains from one specimen sequenced in a study of Tregs in tolerant kidney transplant recipients. Mixed chimerism was transient after nonmyeloablative marrow transplants from related graft donors. TCRdb's copy holds only in-frame clones and misses some; the assay was immunoSEQ multiplex PCR. The table lists about 81,000 clones, roughly 91% of them singletons. This specimen was CD4+ T cells from blood (PBMCs), taken 24 months after the transplant. Every receptor here comes from a human patient who received a combined kidney and bone marrow transplant. Some T cells may arise from the graft donor.

The chain is built from TRBV30 and TRBJ1-1, with 8 bases that match TRBD1. From germline, CDR1 is GTSNPN and CDR2 SVGIG (reference sequence). The CDR3 totals 14 residues. V dropped 2 bases and J dropped 1; count of bases not matched to a gene: 3. This CDR3 is CAWSLGTGNTEAFF. The DNA for the CDR3 is TGTGCCTGGAGTCTGGGGACAGGGAACACTGAAGCTTTCTTT.

The chain recombines TRBV29-1 with TRBJ1-1; 7 positions agree with TRBD1. The germline gives CDR1 SQVTM, CDR2 ANQGSEA. The length of the CDR3 is 12 residues. The V segment lost 6 bases and the J segment 5 bases; nucleotides outside the gene matches: 6. CDR3: CSVTGLGTEAFF. The CDR3 nucleotides are TGCAGCGTGACAGGGCTTGGTACTGAAGCTTTCTTT.

The CDR3 DNA is TGCGCCAGCAGCCAAGACCAGTATAGCGGGAGTGACATTCAGTACTTC. Protein: CASSQDQYSGSDIQYF. This chain links TRBV4-3 with TRBJ2-4; 9 bases agree with TRBD2. J gave up 8 bases and V 0 bases, and 8 bases lay outside the gene matches. From germline, CDR1 is LGHNA and CDR2 YSLEER. This CDR3 region has 16 residues.

The rearrangement joins TRBV5-1 to TRBJ2-1, with 12 bases that match TRBD2. The J segment lost 2 bases and the V segment lost 0 bases, leaving 9 bases of the junction unmatched. In germline, CDR1 is SGHRS, CDR2 YFSETQ. There are 19 residues in the CDR3. The CDR3 loop is CASSLDRLAGVGTYNEQFF. The CDR3 DNA is TGCGCCAGCAGCTTGGACAGACTAGCGGGAGTGGGCACCTACAATGAGCAGTTCTTC.

To note about this clone: Distinct nucleotide sequences in the sample also encode this CDR3. The chain links TRBV2 to TRBJ2-1, with TRBD2 matching 7 bases. This CDR3 has 14 residues. V shed 1 base, J shed 7 bases, and the junction held 4 bases outside the gene matches. Germline V lookup: CDR1 SNHLY, CDR2 FYNNEI. This CDR3 is CASSEGGSWNEQFF. CDR3 nucleotide sequence: TGTGCCAGCAGTGAAGGCGGGAGCTGGAATGAGCAGTTCTTC.

As for this clone: An end of the junction differs from the germline gene, which may be a read error. The chain couples TRBV5-4 to TRBJ2-6, with 16 bases lining up with TRBD2. The CDR3 contains 20 residues. In germline, CDR1 is SGHNT, CDR2 YYREEE (reference sequence). Here the CDR3 DNA reads TGTGCCGGCAGCTTGGGACTAGCGGGAGGGAAACTCTCAGGGGCCAACGTCCTGACTTTC. It encodes CAGSLGLAGGKLSGANVLTF.

The V gene is TRBV30, the J gene TRBJ1-5; D remains unclear. V was pared by 0 bases and J by 6 bases, with 9 bases between. The CDR3 has 13 residues. Germline CDR1 and CDR2: GTSNPN and SVGIG (reference sequence). This CDR3 is CAWSVGRSQPQHF. CDR3 in DNA: TGTGCCTGGAGTGTCGGGAGGAGTCAGCCCCAGCATTTT.

This clone was seen only a few times. The chain uses TRBV28 and TRBJ2-7, with 9 positions matching TRBD1. V was pared by 6 bases and J by 2 bases, with 14 bases of the junction left unmatched. Looked up from germline, CDR1 is MDHEN and CDR2 is SYDVKM. The CDR3 contains 17 residues. DNA of the CDR3: TGTGCCAGCAGCACTTTAGTCGGGACAGGGTTTACCTACGAGCAGTACTTC. Translation: CASSTLVGTGFTYEQYF.

This chain joins TRBV10-3 and TRBJ2-5, with D hard to call. Germline lookup yields CDR1 ENHRY and CDR2 SYGVKD. The CDR3 covers 13 residues. V lost 2 bases to trimming and J lost 7 bases, with 11 bases between them. The CDR3 loop is CAISEIEIGTQYF. CDR3 DNA sequence: TGTGCCATCAGTGAGATAGAAATTGGGACCCAGTACTTC.

CDR3 nucleotides: TGTGCCAGCAGCTTTCGGGTGAACACCGGGGAGCTGTTTTTT. Protein product: CASSFRVNTGELFF. The J gene is TRBJ2-2, the V gene TRBV7-8; D is unresolved. V shed 3 bases and J shed 1 base, with 6 bases lying between them. The CDR3 is 14 residues long. Germline lookup yields CDR1 SGHVS and CDR2 FQNEAQ. Combining the CDR3 with reference TRBV7-8 and TRBJ2-2 gives the whole variable domain GAGVSQSPRYKVAKRGQDVALRCDPISGHVSLFWYQQALGQGPEFLTYFQNEAQLDKSGLPSDRFFAERPEGSVSTLKIQRTQQEDSAVYLCASSFRVNTGELFFGEGSRLTVL.

The V call is TRBV28, the J call TRBJ2-2; 8 bases are a match to TRBD1. CDR3 size: 15 residues. From germline, CDR1 is MDHEN and CDR2 SYDVKM. V was pared by 6 bases and J by 1 base, with 4 bases of the junction left unmatched. CDR3 sequence (DNA): TGTGCCAGCAGAGCCGGGACAGGGAACACCGGGGAGCTGTTTTTT. This codes for CASRAGTGNTGELFF.

The J gene is TRBJ2-7, the V gene TRBV11-3; D possibly corresponds to TRBD2 (5 bases). Germline V gives CDR1 SGHNT, CDR2 YENEEA. Trimming cost V 1 base and J 7 bases, with 11 bases left between them. This CDR3 is 13 amino acids long. The CDR3 here is CASSLVHSGEQYF. The CDR3 region has the DNA TGTGCCAGCAGCTTAGTCCATTCGGGGGAGCAGTACTTC.

The chain has TRBV15 and TRBJ1-2, with D hard to call. V lost 4 bases to trimming and J lost 2 bases, with 5 bases between them. The CDR3 runs to 12 residues. The germline CDR1 and CDR2 sequences are LNHNV and YYDKDF (reference sequence). CDR3 nucleotides: TGTGCCACCAGCATATCCAACTATGGCTACACCTTC. Residues: CATSISNYGYTF.

This clone was detected only once. This rearrangement joins TRBV6-1 to TRBJ1-1; 8 nucleotides line up with TRBD1. The V segment lost 7 bases and the J segment 2 bases; nucleotides outside the gene matches: 3. This CDR3 contains 13 residues. The germline V gene has CDR1 MNHNS and CDR2 SASEGT. CDR3 DNA: TGTGCCAGCACCGGACAGGGAAACACTGAAGCTTTCTTT. Residues: CASTGQGNTEAFF.

This chain links TRBV15 with TRBJ2-6; 7 positions agree with TRBD1. The germline CDR1 and CDR2 sequences are LNHNV and YYDKDF (reference sequence). This CDR3 region has 16 residues. Trimming took 4 bases from V and 0 from J; bases not matched to a gene: 3. CDR3 residues: CATSTGQTSGANVLTF. Written as DNA, the CDR3 is TGTGCCACCAGCACGGGACAGACCTCTGGGGCCAACGTCCTGACTTTC.

The table lists this clone with a count of one. Here the CDR3 reads CASRGRRSNQPQHF. DNA of the CDR3: TGTGCCAGCAGGGGGAGAAGGAGCAATCAGCCCCAGCATTTT. V usage is TRBV6-1 and J usage is TRBJ1-5; unclear D gene. The CDR3 has 14 residues. With 6 bases removed from V and 1 base from J, the gap between germline ends came to 10 bases. Germline lookup yields CDR1 MNHNS and CDR2 SASEGT.

This clone was seen just once. J is TRBJ1-2 and V is TRBV27, with D tentatively TRBD1 (6 bases). V was clipped by 7 bases and J by 8 bases, with 20 bases between them. The length of the CDR3 is 14 residues. The V gene's germline CDR1 is MNHEY and CDR2 SMNVEV (reference sequence). CDR3 in DNA: TGTGCCAGCACCTCTAACAGGGTAGGCTCCGGCTACACCTTC. It encodes CASTSNRVGSGYTF.

The rearrangement links TRBV4-3 to TRBJ2-5; D remains unclear. V gave up 1 base and J gave up 0 bases, with 9 bases separating them. Germline V gene data show CDR1 as LGHNA and CDR2 as YSLEER. The CDR3 runs 15 residues. CDR3 protein: CASSQALGYQETQYF. DNA for the CDR3: TGCGCCAGCAGCCAAGCGCTAGGTTACCAAGAGACCCAGTACTTC.

The V and J genes are TRBV11-1 and TRBJ2-5, with 7 bases identical to TRBD1. CDR1 is SGHAT, CDR2 FQDESV, per germline (reference sequence). J was trimmed by 7 bases and V by 2 bases; bases with no gene match: 7. CDR3 size: 14 residues. Here the CDR3 DNA reads TGTGCCAGCAGCTTACCACAGGGGTCTGGGACCCAGTACTTC. Its translation is CASSLPQGSGTQYF. The full variable domain, completed using reference TRBV11-1 and TRBJ2-5, is EAEVAQSPRYKITEKSQAVAFWCDPISGHATLYWYRQILGQGPELLVQFQDESVVDDSQLPKDRFSAERLKGVDSTLKIQPAELGDSAMYLCASSLPQGSGTQYFGPGTRLLVL.

This chain joins TRBV7-8 and TRBJ2-7; 7 bases agree with TRBD1. The germline CDR1 and CDR2 sequences are SGHVS and FQNEAQ. V lost 2 bases and J lost 6; bases outside the gene matches: 4. The CDR3 sequence is 13 residues long. In nucleotides, the CDR3 is TGTGCCAGCAGCTTAAACAGGGGTCTCGAGCAGTACTTC. This encodes CASSLNRGLEQYF. Full variable domain (outside the CDR3, taken from reference TRBV7-8 and TRBJ2-7): GAGVSQSPRYKVAKRGQDVALRCDPISGHVSLFWYQQALGQGPEFLTYFQNEAQLDKSGLPSDRFFAERPEGSVSTLKIQRTQQEDSAVYLCASSLNRGLEQYFGPGTRLTVT.

The chain employs TRBV27 and TRBJ2-7, with 8 bases fitting TRBD1. J lost 3 bases, V lost 5 bases, and 12 bases had no gene match. CDR3 length: 16 residues. Germline CDR1 reads MNHEY; CDR2 reads SMNVEV (reference sequence). The CDR3 region is CASSPKGQGYLYEQYF. The CDR3 DNA sequence: TGTGCCAGCAGTCCGAAAGGACAGGGCTACCTCTACGAGCAGTACTTC.